The 21 T cell receptor beta chains below all came from one sample that was sequenced in a study of regulatory T cells in long-lasting Graves disease. In building TCR beta libraries, iRepertoire HTBI primers were used together with Arm-PCR of CDR3 regions. TCRdb re-analysed the multiplex PCR reads in MiXCR, keeping a single row per CDR3 protein. The top ten hold 9% to 15% of the sample, which has approximately 470,000 distinct CDR3 sequences, under 20% seen once. Time point here: newly diagnosed GD, antithyroid drugs for less than 3 months. PBMC RNA served as the TCR library source. The same sample was also studied in work on T cells in Graves' hyperthyroidism and ophthalmopathy.

The sequencing used peripheral blood mononuclear cells (PBMCs), collected at new diagnosis, from a patient treated with antithyroid drugs. The receptors come from a man aged 35 to 55 with Graves disease.

This clonotype occurred a few times. The V call is TRBV3-1, the J call TRBJ2-5, with 10 bases matching TRBD2. With V trimmed by 1 base and J by 5 bases, 13 bases remained unmatched. Germline CDR1 LGHDT, CDR2 YNNKEL (reference sequence). The CDR3 sequence is 18 residues long. The CDR3 DNA reads TGTGCCAGCAGCCAAGCTAGGTCAGGACTAGCGGTGGGGGAGACCCAGTACTTC. It specifies CASSQARSGLAVGETQYF.

The V and J genes are TRBV6-1 and TRBJ2-7; a possible D gene is TRBD2 (6 bases). Germline-derived CDR1 and CDR2 are MNHNS and SASEGT. V lost 2 bases and J lost 0, with 11 bases in between. The CDR3 runs to 15 residues. CDR3 in DNA: TGTGCCAGCAGTGAAAGGGAGGAGAGCTCCTACGAGCAGTACTTC. Encoded protein: CASSEREESSYEQYF.

The rearrangement uses TRBV7-3 and TRBJ2-7; a possible D gene is TRBD2 (5 bases). V dropped 3 bases and J dropped 7 bases, with 16 bases sitting between them. CDR1 is SGHTA, CDR2 FQGTGA, per germline. The CDR3 loop spans 14 amino acids. CDR3 protein: CASSLGGPGFEQYF. The CDR3 DNA sequence: TGTGCCAGCAGCTTGGGCGGGCCCGGGTTTGAGCAGTACTTC.

The table lists this clonotype with many counts. The chain links TRBV15 to TRBJ2-5; D is undetermined. This CDR3 has 15 residues. CDR1 LNHNV and CDR2 YYDKDF come from the germline V gene (reference sequence). V lost 0 bases and J 2 bases, leaving 10 bases between the germline ends. This CDR3 is CATSRELGTQETQYF. Here the CDR3 DNA reads TGTGCCACCAGCAGAGAACTCGGAACGCAAGAGACCCAGTACTTC. Together with reference TRBV15 and TRBJ2-5, the CDR3 gives the full variable domain: DAMVIQNPRYQVTQFGKPVTLSCSQTLNHNVMYWYQQKSSQAPKLLFHYYDKDFNNEADTPDNFQSRRPNTSFCFLDIRSPGLGDTAMYLCATSRELGTQETQYFGPGTRLLVL.

The sample holds a few counts of this clonotype. The junction does not match germline at one end; this may be a read error. The chain recombines TRBV11-2 with TRBJ2-5; TRBD2 agrees at 7 bases. Looked up from germline, CDR1 is SGHAT and CDR2 is FQNNGV. The CDR3 spans 16 residues. CDR3 sequence (DNA): TGTGCCAGCAGCCAACGGAGCGGGGCTTACCAAGGGACCCAGTACTTC. Protein product: CASSQRSGAYQGTQYF.

This clonotype was found many times. The V and J genes are TRBV5-1 and TRBJ2-1; D unresolved. CDR1 and CDR2 (germline): SGHRS, YFSETQ. V lost 1 base to trimming and J lost 6 bases, with 17 bases between them. The CDR3 covers 16 residues. The CDR3 here is CASSLSGGPNSNEQFF. The DNA for the CDR3 is TGCGCCAGCAGCTTGTCGGGTGGGCCCAATAGCAATGAGCAGTTCTTC. Combining the CDR3 with reference TRBV5-1 and TRBJ2-1 gives the whole variable domain KAGVTQTPRYLIKTRGQQVTLSCSPISGHRSVSWYQQTPGQGLQFLFEYFSETQRNKGNFPGRFSGRQFSNSRSEMNVSTLELGDSALYLCASSLSGGPNSNEQFFGPGTRLTVL.

This clonotype was seen at least ten times. The rearrangement joins TRBV7-9 to TRBJ2-4; D ambiguous. This CDR3 has 12 residues. CDR1 SEHNR and CDR2 FQNEAQ come from the germline V gene (reference sequence). V was shortened by 3 bases and J by 9 bases, with 9 bases between the two germline ends. As DNA, the CDR3 is TGTGCCAGCAGCTTTGGATGGGGCATTCAGTACTTC. It translates to CASSFGWGIQYF.

The sample holds many counts of this clonotype. The chain uses TRBV11-2 and TRBJ2-1; D uncertain. Germline V gives CDR1 SGHAT, CDR2 FQNNGV. V dropped 0 bases and J dropped 5 bases, with 8 bases sitting between them. The CDR3 runs to 14 residues. The CDR3 DNA reads TGTGCCAGCAGCTTAGACCTGACCCACAATGAGCAGTTCTTC. Encoded protein: CASSLDLTHNEQFF.

This clonotype was counted ten times or more. The chain carries TRBV11-1 and TRBJ2-3; D is perhaps TRBD1 (6 bases). Per germline, CDR1 SGHAT and CDR2 FQDESV (reference sequence). The CDR3 extends over 16 amino acids. The ends were cut back, 5 bases at V and 2 bases at J, with 17 bases in the middle. The CDR3 coding sequence is TGTGCCAGCAGCCTCCACCGACAGGAGTACACAGATACGCAGTATTTT. As protein: CASSLHRQEYTDTQYF.

This clonotype was observed many times. The V and J genes are TRBV12-5 and TRBJ2-7; D tentatively reads TRBD1 or TRBD2 (5 bases each). This CDR3 has 15 amino acids. Germline assignment: CDR1 LGHNT and CDR2 FRNRAP. Trimming removed 0 bases from V and 4 bases from J, with 13 bases in between. For the CDR3, the DNA is TGTGCTAGTGGTTTGGTTCTTCGTGGGGGATACGAGCAGTACTTC. This translates into CASGLVLRGGYEQYF.

The chain couples TRBV9 to TRBJ2-1, with 11 positions matching TRBD2. Germline V gives CDR1 SGDLS, CDR2 YYNGEE. Losses at the gene ends were 1 base for V and 6 bases for J; bases not matched to a gene: 3. This CDR3 region has 15 residues. The CDR3 DNA reads as TGTGCCAGCAGCGTATCAACTAGCGGGAGCAATGAGCAGTTCTTC. Translation gives CASSVSTSGSNEQFF. Variable domain in full (rest from reference TRBV9 and TRBJ2-1): DSGVTQTPKHLITATGQRVTLRCSPRSGDLSVYWYQQSLDQGLQFLIQYYNGEERAKGNILERFSAQQFPDLHSELNLSSLELGDSALYFCASSVSTSGSNEQFFGPGTRLTVL.

This clonotype was recorded at least ten times. The V call is TRBV28, the J call TRBJ2-1; 10 nucleotides match TRBD1. This CDR3 contains 15 residues. J gave up 8 bases and V 3 bases, and 7 bases lay outside the gene matches. CDR1 and CDR2 (germline): MDHEN, SYDVKM. CDR3 protein: CASSLRTGGSYEQFF. In DNA form, the CDR3 reads TGTGCCAGCAGTTTGAGGACAGGGGGATCGTATGAGCAGTTCTTC.

This clonotype came up many times. This chain joins TRBV20-1 and TRBJ2-7, with unresolved D. The CDR3 sequence is 10 residues long. CDR1 and CDR2 (germline): DFQATT, SNEGSKA (reference sequence). The CDR3 coding sequence is TGCGGGGTCCTCGAGAACGAGCAGTACTTC. Residues: CGVLENEQYF.

This clonotype was picked up a small number of times. This sequence joins TRBV19 and TRBJ2-5, with TRBD1 matching over 7 bases. Per germline, CDR1 LNHDA and CDR2 SQIVND (reference sequence). The CDR3 has 14 residues. Losses at the gene ends were 10 bases for V and 4 bases for J; bases not matched to a gene: 12. CDR3 residues: CATRPQGSGETQYF. In DNA, the CDR3 is TGTGCCACTCGCCCACAGGGGAGTGGAGAGACCCAGTACTTC.

This clonotype was seen at least ten times. V usage is TRBV7-2 and J usage is TRBJ2-5; TRBD2 agrees at 13 bases. J gave up 1 base and V 4 bases, and 6 bases lay outside the gene matches. CDR1 and CDR2 (germline): SGHTA, FQGNSA. CDR3 length equals 17 residues. CDR3 in DNA: TGTGCCAGCAGCTACCAGCGACTAGCGGGAGGCCAAGAGACCCAGTACTTC. Protein: CASSYQRLAGGQETQYF. Full variable domain (missing parts from reference TRBV7-2 and TRBJ2-5): GAGVSQSPSNKVTEKGKDVELRCDPISGHTALYWYRQSLGQGLEFLIYFQGNSAPDKSGLPSDRFSAERTGGSVSTLTIQRTQQEDSAVYLCASSYQRLAGGQETQYFGPGTRLLVL.

This clonotype was observed many times. V and J are TRBV29-1 and TRBJ2-4; 7 bases align to TRBD2. This CDR3 spans 13 amino acids. Looked up from germline, CDR1 is SQVTM and CDR2 is ANQGSEA. The V segment lost 5 bases and the J segment 1 base; nucleotides outside the gene matches: 2. The CDR3 DNA sequence: TGCAGCGTTCGAGCGGGGGCCAAAAACATTCAGTACTTC. This encodes CSVRAGAKNIQYF.

The chain couples TRBV6-2 or TRBV6-3 to TRBJ2-3; 10 bases agree with TRBD2. V dropped 5 bases and J dropped 5; count of bases not matched to a gene: 7. Germline V gene lookup returns CDR1 MNHEY and CDR2 SVGEGT. The CDR3 extends over 15 amino acids. The CDR3 loop reads CASSSLAGVVDTQYF. The CDR3 DNA is TGTGCCAGCAGTAGCCTAGCGGGAGTGGTAGATACGCAGTATTTT.

This clonotype came up many times. The gene calls are TRBV11-2 and TRBJ2-7; 8 bases fit TRBD2. V lost 8 bases, J lost 2 bases, and 8 bases stayed unmatched. The CDR3 consists of 14 residues. Germline V CDR1 and CDR2: SGHAT, FQNNGV. CDR3 in amino acids: CASLKTSGTYEQYF. DNA of the CDR3: TGTGCCAGCCTCAAAACTAGCGGTACCTACGAGCAGTACTTC.

This clonotype was seen repeatedly, ten times or more. The rearrangement uses TRBV12-3 or TRBV12-4 and TRBJ2-2; no clear D gene. CDR3 size: 13 residues. V dropped 3 bases and J dropped 4 bases, with 6 bases sitting between them. The CDR3 nucleotides are TGTGCCAGCAGTTTTATAAGCACCGGGGAGCTGTTTTTT. Amino acids: CASSFISTGELFF.

This clonotype was seen repeatedly, ten times or more. V gene TRBV11-2 combines with J gene TRBJ2-3; the match to TRBD2 covers 11 bases. Per the germline V gene, CDR1 is SGHAT and CDR2 is FQNNGV. The CDR3 sequence is 18 residues long. The trim removed 5 bases at V and 4 bases at J, leaving 14 bases unmatched. As DNA, the CDR3 is TGTGCCAGCAGCCCATCCCCCCGACTAGCGGGACACCCAGATACGCAGTATTTT. Protein: CASSPSPRLAGHPDTQYF.

This clonotype was seen repeatedly, ten times or more. The V gene is TRBV4-1, the J gene TRBJ1-2; D unclear. From germline, CDR1 is MGHRA and CDR2 YSYEKL. V was shortened by 1 base and J by 2 bases, with 11 bases between the two germline ends. The CDR3 loop spans 15 amino acids. The CDR3 is CASSQVTADNYGYTF. CDR3 DNA sequence: TGCGCCAGCAGCCAAGTCACCGCCGACAACTATGGCTACACCTTC.